The 9 T cell receptor beta chains reported below all come from one sample, sequenced in a study of blood T cell repertoires in COVID-19. TCRdb's copy holds only in-frame clones and misses some; the assay was immunoSEQ multiplex PCR. The sample holds around 51,000 clones, 86% seen once. Sample: peripheral blood. The receptors shown here come from a man at least 80 years old with active COVID-19.

The CDR3: CASRDRVNEQFF. The DNA for the CDR3 is TGTGCCTCGAGGGACAGGGTAAATGAGCAGTTCTTC. The chain links TRBV27 to TRBJ2-1, with 9 bases lining up with TRBD1. Germline CDR1 MNHEY, CDR2 SMNVEV (reference sequence). The V segment lost 11 bases and the J segment 7 bases; nucleotides outside the gene matches: 6. The CDR3 is 12 amino acids.

The V call is TRBV9, the J call TRBJ2-1; possibly TRBD2 for D (5 bases). The CDR3 is 16 amino acids. The V and J ends lost 2 bases and 9 bases respectively, with 21 bases between them. CDR1 and CDR2 from the germline V gene are SGDLS and YYNGEE. CDR3 DNA sequence: TGTGCCAGCAGCGTGCTAGCAGGTCGTACGGTAGGTGAGCAGTTCTTC. This encodes CASSVLAGRTVGEQFF.

The chain employs TRBV30 and TRBJ2-1; TRBD2 aligns across 13 bases. Per the germline V gene, CDR1 is GTSNPN and CDR2 is SVGIG (reference sequence). V shed 3 bases, J shed 4 bases, and the junction held 3 bases outside the gene matches. The CDR3 is 15 residues long. The CDR3 nucleotides are TGTGCCTGGAGCCCGGGACTAGCGGGATACAATGAGCAGTTCTTC. Translated, it gives CAWSPGLAGYNEQFF. The full variable domain, in which reference TRBV30 and TRBJ2-1 provide the parts outside the CDR3, is SQTIHQWPATLVQPVGSPLSLECTVEGTSNPNLYWYRQAAGRGLQLLFYSVGIGQISSEVPQNLSASRPQDRQFILSSKKLLLSDSGFYLCAWSPGLAGYNEQFFGPGTRLTVL.

This CDR3 reads CAISERSQQSSYEQYF. CDR3 nucleotide sequence: TGTGCCATCAGTGAGAGGTCGCAACAGAGCTCCTACGAGCAGTACTTC. This chain uses TRBV10-3 with TRBJ2-7; D is unresolved. The CDR3 is 16 residues long. In germline, CDR1 is ENHRY, CDR2 SYGVKD. V lost 2 bases and J 0 bases, leaving 14 bases between the germline ends.

The rearrangement links TRBV19 to TRBJ1-5; 8 bases map to TRBD1. The V gene end was trimmed by 5 bases and the J gene end by 4 bases; junction bases not matched to a gene: 7. Germline CDR1 reads LNHDA; CDR2 reads SQIVND (reference sequence). CDR3 size: 15 residues. The CDR3 sequence is CASSSQGALNQPQHF. In DNA form, the CDR3 reads TGTGCCAGTAGTTCGCAGGGGGCTTTGAATCAGCCCCAGCATTTT.

The chain has TRBV12-3 or TRBV12-4 and TRBJ2-7; the D gene is possibly TRBD2 (6 bases). This CDR3 is built from 13 residues. V dropped 3 bases and J dropped 7 bases, with 13 bases sitting between them. The CDR3 DNA is TGTGCCAGCAGTTTGCGCGGGGCCAGGGAGCAGTACTTC. The encoded protein is CASSLRGAREQYF.

The rearrangement joins TRBV5-6 to TRBJ2-7; D is ambiguous. The germline gives CDR1 SGHDT, CDR2 YYEEEE. Trimming took off 4 bases at V and 0 bases at J, with 11 bases between the two ends. The CDR3 spans 14 residues. CDR3: CASSPRVTSYEQYF. CDR3 bases: TGTGCCAGCAGCCCCCGGGTCACCTCCTACGAGCAGTACTTC.

The genes are TRBV19 and TRBJ2-7, with 7 positions matching TRBD2. This CDR3 is built from 15 residues. V was pared by 4 bases and J by 5 bases, with 11 bases of the junction left unmatched. CDR1 LNHDA and CDR2 SQIVND come from the germline V gene (reference sequence). CDR3 bases: TGTGCCAGTAGTAGGCTAGCGGAGCCTCCTAACGAGCAGTACTTC. Residues: CASSRLAEPPNEQYF.

The V call is TRBV27, the J call TRBJ2-3; D perhaps matches TRBD2 (7 bases). Trimming removed 6 bases from V and 5 bases from J, with 15 bases in between. Germline CDR1 reads MNHEY; CDR2 reads SMNVEV (reference sequence). The CDR3 is 14 amino acids. CDR3 amino acids: CASRGGAVRDTQYF. In nucleotides, the CDR3 is TGTGCCAGCAGGGGGGGGGCAGTAAGAGATACGCAGTATTTT.